This T cell receptor (beta chain) was found in a study of cytomegalovirus exposure and HLA in healthy donors. As concerns this clone: Its antigen is undetermined.

The primer mix had 60 Vbeta and 13 Jbeta primers. Generated by immunoSEQ multiplex PCR, the TCRdb table keeps only in-frame clones and is missing some. The sample has some 130,000 clones, around 70% seen once; the top ten hold 2.1%. General study findings and limits: HLA-A and HLA-B allele assignments for most subjects were reportedly predicted accurately using TCR beta sequences. Data from an earlier analysis indicated that most TCR beta V segments were productive either about 87% or about 30% of the time. The listing of about 150 TCR beta chains classed them as cytomegalovirus-associated.

V lost 10 bases and J lost 5, with 26 bases in between. From germline, CDR1 is MDHEN and CDR2 SYDVKM. The CDR3 totals 16 residues. The source is a woman aged 55-70 years in good health and CMV-seropositive. The sequencing input was PBMCs. The chain couples TRBV28 to TRBJ1-1; D gene unclear. In DNA, the CDR3 is TGTGCCACCCAGTTTGTTTACCGGGGAGGAGGGACTGAAGCTTTCTTT. This codes for CATQFVYRGGGTEAFF.